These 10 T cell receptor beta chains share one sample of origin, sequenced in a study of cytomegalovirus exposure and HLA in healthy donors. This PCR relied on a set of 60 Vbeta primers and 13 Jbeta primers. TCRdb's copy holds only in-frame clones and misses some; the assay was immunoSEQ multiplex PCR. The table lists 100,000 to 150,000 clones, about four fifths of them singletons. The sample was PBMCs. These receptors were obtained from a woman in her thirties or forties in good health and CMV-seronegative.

The CDR3 DNA reads as TGCGCCAGCAGCCAAGCACCCGAACAGTACACTGAAGCTTTCTTT. This encodes CASSQAPEQYTEAFF. This sequence joins TRBV4-3 and TRBJ1-1; D is unclear. Germline V gives CDR1 LGHNA, CDR2 YSLEER. The length of the CDR3 is 15 residues. The V gene lost 1 base and the J gene lost 3 bases, with 12 bases spanning the gap.

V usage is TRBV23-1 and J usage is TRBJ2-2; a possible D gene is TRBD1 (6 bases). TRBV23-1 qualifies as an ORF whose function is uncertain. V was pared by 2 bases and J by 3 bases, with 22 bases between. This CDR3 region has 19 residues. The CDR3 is CASSQLVPGSGVYTGELFF. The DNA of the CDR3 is TGCGCCAGCAGTCAACTGGTTCCAGGCTCAGGGGTGTACACCGGGGAGCTGTTTTTT.

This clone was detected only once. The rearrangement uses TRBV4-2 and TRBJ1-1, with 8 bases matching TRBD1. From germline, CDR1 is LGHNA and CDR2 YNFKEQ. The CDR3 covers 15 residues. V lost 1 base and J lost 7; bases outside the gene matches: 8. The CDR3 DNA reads TGTGCCAGCAGCCAAGGTGGGCAGGGGGCGGATGAAGCTTTCTTT. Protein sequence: CASSQGGQGADEAFF.

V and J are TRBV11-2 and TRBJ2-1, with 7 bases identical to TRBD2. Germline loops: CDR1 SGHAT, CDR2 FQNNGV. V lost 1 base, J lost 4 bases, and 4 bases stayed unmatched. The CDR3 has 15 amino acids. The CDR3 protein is CASSLGAGEYNEQFF. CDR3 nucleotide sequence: TGTGCCAGCAGCTTAGGGGCGGGAGAATACAATGAGCAGTTCTTC.

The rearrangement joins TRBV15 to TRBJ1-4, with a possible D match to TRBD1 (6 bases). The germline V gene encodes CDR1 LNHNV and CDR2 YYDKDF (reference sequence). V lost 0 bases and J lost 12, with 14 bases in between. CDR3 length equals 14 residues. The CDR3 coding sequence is TGTGCCACCAGCAGAGATCGGACAGCGAGGGAACTGTTTTTT. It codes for CATSRDRTARELFF.

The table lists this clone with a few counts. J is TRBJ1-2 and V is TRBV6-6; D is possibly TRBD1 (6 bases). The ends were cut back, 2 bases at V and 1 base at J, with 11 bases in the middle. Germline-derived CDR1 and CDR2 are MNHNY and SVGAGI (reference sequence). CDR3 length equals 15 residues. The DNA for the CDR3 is TGTGCCAGCAGTTACAGCCGAGGGGGTAACTATGGCTACACCTTC. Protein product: CASSYSRGGNYGYTF.

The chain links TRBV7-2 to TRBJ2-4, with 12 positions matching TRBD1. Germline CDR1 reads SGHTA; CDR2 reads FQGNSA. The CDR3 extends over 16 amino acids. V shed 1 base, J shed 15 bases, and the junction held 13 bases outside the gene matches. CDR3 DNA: TGTGCCAGCAGCTTAGAAGGGACAGGGGGCAAGGTAGAACGGTACTTC. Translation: CASSLEGTGGKVERYF.

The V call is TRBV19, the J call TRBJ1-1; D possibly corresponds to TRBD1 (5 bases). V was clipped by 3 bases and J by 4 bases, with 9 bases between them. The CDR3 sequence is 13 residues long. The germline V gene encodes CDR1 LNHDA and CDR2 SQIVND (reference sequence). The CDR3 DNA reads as TGTGCCAGTAGTATTAGACAGTTCACTGAAGCTTTCTTT. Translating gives CASSIRQFTEAFF.

The CDR3 protein is CASSLIRGPDGYTF. The DNA for the CDR3 is TGTGCCAGTAGCCTAATCAGGGGGCCTGATGGCTACACCTTC. The chain carries TRBV19 and TRBJ1-2; the match to TRBD1 covers 8 bases. This CDR3 is 14 amino acids long. V was clipped by 6 bases and J by 6 bases; unmatched bases: 9. Germline lookup yields CDR1 LNHDA and CDR2 SQIVND (reference sequence).

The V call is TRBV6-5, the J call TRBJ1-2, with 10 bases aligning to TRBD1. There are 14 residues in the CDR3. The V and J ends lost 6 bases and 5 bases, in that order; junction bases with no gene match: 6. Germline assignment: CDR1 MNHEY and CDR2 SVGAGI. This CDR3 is CASSPPGQGYGYTF. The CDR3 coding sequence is TGTGCCAGCAGCCCCCCGGGACAGGGGTATGGCTACACCTTC.